The clone carrying this T cell receptor beta chain was seen a handful of times. The source of the sample is a study of blood T cells in healthy people across ages. Primers used in a second PCR of about 7 to 11 cycles were a sample-barcoded 5' primer and a J-beta primer mix. Via MiXCR, TCRdb re-called the 5' RACE reads, giving one row per CDR3 protein. Here the sample spans approximately 730,000 distinct CDR3 sequences, about 53% being singletons. Germline V gene sequence: CDR1 DFQATT, CDR2 SNEGSKA (reference sequence). The trim removed 5 bases at V and 5 bases at J, leaving 8 bases unmatched. The CDR3 consists of 14 residues.

J is TRBJ2-1 and V is TRBV20-1, with TRBD2 matching over 8 bases. This sequence was found in a man of 80 years or more in good health. Material: blood. CDR3 region: CSAPTGTRDNEQFF. The CDR3 region has the DNA TGCAGTGCTCCTACCGGGACTAGAGACAATGAGCAGTTCTTC.